This T cell receptor (beta chain) was captured in a study of cytomegalovirus exposure and HLA in healthy donors. In the study overall: T cells numbering around 190 million yielded 100 million to 120 million unique TCR beta sequences in an earlier analysis.

Broader study findings: A likely sequencing artifact accounted for one observed cluster of highly shared sequence variants. A later analysis showed TCR association rates differing by HLA locus, peaking at DRB1 and lowest at HLA-C.

The PCR had 60 Vbeta and 13 Jbeta primers. The data were produced by immunoSEQ multiplex PCR, yet TCRdb's version contains in-frame clones alone and is incomplete. This repertoire includes 100,000 to 150,000 clones. On this clone itself: Its antigen is still unknown.

The sample consisted of PBMCs. This TCR derives from a young man in good health and CMV-seronegative.

CDR3 nucleotides: TGCGCCAGCAGCTTGGACCTAGCGGGGGGGCCGGCGTCCAATGAGCAGTTCTTC. Translating it yields CASSLDLAGGPASNEQFF. The rearrangement uses TRBV5-1 and TRBJ2-1; TRBD2 matches at 12 bases. CDR1 is SGHRS and CDR2 is YFSETQ in the germline V gene. With V trimmed by 0 bases and J by 6 bases, 10 bases remained unmatched. The CDR3 length is 18 residues.